Below are 32 T cell receptor beta chains sequenced from a single sample in a study of T cell changes during pregnancy in multiple sclerosis (dated by TCRdb to about 2019). Library preparation employed the immunoSEQ multiplex PCR assay. The table was pulled from immuneACCESS by TCRdb, which kept in-frame rearrangements only. Such tables lose some clones; where checked, under half of the loss comes from unresolved V genes, and the rest has no known cause. The sample data list roughly 38,000 clones, and about 90% of these were observed just once. The ten largest clones add up to approximately 0.67% of the sample. Sample: CD4+ T cells from peripheral blood mononuclear cells, taken in the second trimester of pregnancy. The receptors here all came from a female donor in good health, enrolled as a control in a pregnancy study.

The chain combines TRBV27 with TRBJ1-2, with 8 nucleotides matching TRBD1. Looked up from germline, CDR1 is MNHEY and CDR2 is SMNVEV (reference sequence). Trimming cost V 8 bases and J 4 bases; bases outside gene matches: 3. The CDR3 has 12 residues. Written as DNA, the CDR3 is TGTGCCAGCTCAGGGGGCGCCTATGGCTACACCTTC. It codes for CASSGGAYGYTF.

The V and J genes are TRBV20-1 and TRBJ2-3; D not resolved. Germline V gene sequence: CDR1 DFQATT, CDR2 SNEGSKA (reference sequence). This CDR3 contains 10 residues. The V end lost 4 bases, the J end lost 3 bases, and 2 bases lay between the germline ends. The CDR3 here is CSATTDTQYF. CDR3 in DNA: TGCAGTGCTACTACAGATACGCAGTATTTT.

The chain has TRBV6-6 and TRBJ2-3, with 7 bases matching TRBD2. CDR3 length: 15 residues. Germline V gives CDR1 MNHNY, CDR2 SVGAGI (reference sequence). With V trimmed by 8 bases and J by 0 bases, 8 bases remained unmatched. The CDR3 spells CASRFGGSSTDTQYF. The CDR3 coding sequence is TGTGCCAGCCGCTTCGGGGGGTCTAGCACAGATACGCAGTATTTT.

The count of this clone is one. This CDR3 reads CASSPGLIRGAGTEAFF. CDR3 nucleotides: TGTGCCAGCTCACCAGGATTAATACGGGGGGCTGGTACTGAAGCTTTCTTT. The J gene is TRBJ1-1, the V gene TRBV18; possible D gene TRBD1, 6 bases. The CDR3 runs to 17 residues. V lost 2 bases and J lost 5, with 21 bases in between. From germline, CDR1 is KGHSH and CDR2 LQKENI.

This clone was found once. The chain is built from TRBV30 and TRBJ2-7, with 8 bases identical to TRBD2. Germline V gives CDR1 GTSNPN, CDR2 SVGIG (reference sequence). The J segment lost 2 bases and the V segment lost 3 bases, leaving 3 bases of the junction unmatched. The CDR3 is 13 residues long. The CDR3 nucleotides are TGTGCCTGGAGCCGGGGGGGCCCCTACGAGCAGTACTTC. This gives the protein CAWSRGGPYEQYF.

The chain links TRBV6-1 to TRBJ2-7, with D maybe TRBD2 (5 bases). Germline V gene data show CDR1 as MNHNS and CDR2 as SASEGT. This CDR3 is 14 amino acids long. The V gene lost 7 bases and the J gene lost 1 base, with 14 bases spanning the gap. The CDR3 DNA reads TGTGCCAGCATTCCCAGCGGATCATCCTACGAGCAGTACTTC. It yields the protein CASIPSGSSYEQYF.

This CDR3 reads CASSLGTGGSPLHF. The CDR3 coding sequence is TGTGCCAGCAGCTTAGGGACAGGGGGATCACCCCTCCACTTT. The genes are TRBV7-9 and TRBJ1-6; 10 bases agree with TRBD1. There are 14 residues in the CDR3. Germline lookup yields CDR1 SEHNR and CDR2 FQNEAQ (reference sequence). V shed 1 base and J 10 bases; nucleotides not matched to a gene: 1.

This clone was detected once. The V and J genes are TRBV18 and TRBJ1-2; 7 positions agree with TRBD1. J gave up 6 bases and V 2 bases, and 12 bases lay outside the gene matches. This CDR3 has 16 residues. CDR1 and CDR2 from the germline V gene are KGHSH and LQKENI. The CDR3 spells CASSPEARQGGNGYTF. CDR3 in DNA: TGTGCCAGCTCACCAGAGGCGAGACAGGGCGGGAATGGCTACACCTTC.

The rearrangement joins TRBV9 to TRBJ1-2; no firm D call. V was clipped by 4 bases and J by 8 bases, with 15 bases between them. In germline, CDR1 is SGDLS, CDR2 YYNGEE. The CDR3 runs 13 residues. CDR3 sequence: CASSLEGGYGYTF. CDR3 nucleotides: TGTGCCAGCAGCCTAGAGGGAGGATACGGCTACACCTTC. Full variable domain (rest looked up from reference TRBV9 and TRBJ1-2): DSGVTQTPKHLITATGQRVTLRCSPRSGDLSVYWYQQSLDQGLQFLIQYYNGEERAKGNILERFSAQQFPDLHSELNLSSLELGDSALYFCASSLEGGYGYTFGSGTRLTVV.

V usage is TRBV5-1 and J usage is TRBJ2-7; 9 positions match TRBD2. This CDR3 is built from 14 residues. V was clipped by 4 bases and J by 6 bases; unmatched bases: 8. Germline CDR1 reads SGHRS; CDR2 reads YFSETQ. The CDR3 nucleotides read TGCGCCAGCAGCCCGGGGCGGGAGGGTCTCGAGCAGTACTTC. Protein: CASSPGREGLEQYF. Complete variable domain (other parts from reference TRBV5-1 and TRBJ2-7): KAGVTQTPRYLIKTRGQQVTLSCSPISGHRSVSWYQQTPGQGLQFLFEYFSETQRNKGNFPGRFSGRQFSNSRSEMNVSTLELGDSALYLCASSPGREGLEQYFGPGTRLTVT.

The chain uses TRBV7-2 and TRBJ1-3; possibly TRBD1 for D (5 bases). The V and J ends lost 3 bases and 0 bases respectively, with 12 bases between them. The germline V gene has CDR1 SGHTA and CDR2 FQGNSA. The CDR3 is made up of 16 amino acids. The CDR3 DNA reads as TGTGCCAGCAGCTTTTTAGGGGCCAGCTCTGGAAACACCATATATTTT. Translation gives CASSFLGASSGNTIYF.

The CDR3 DNA is TGTGCCAGCAGTCCTTCAGGGTCTGGCACCGGGGAGCTGTTTTTT. This gives the protein CASSPSGSGTGELFF. This chain links TRBV27 with TRBJ2-2, with D perhaps TRBD1 (5 bases). The CDR3 is 15 amino acids. V lost 5 bases and J 4 bases, leaving 14 bases between the germline ends. Germline CDR1 and CDR2: MNHEY and SMNVEV (reference sequence).

This clone was counted between two and nine times. The chain uses TRBV30 and TRBJ1-2; D ambiguous. Germline V lookup: CDR1 GTSNPN, CDR2 SVGIG (reference sequence). The CDR3 is made up of 13 amino acids. V was trimmed by 1 base and J by 4 bases, leaving 10 bases between them. CDR3 protein: CAWSGSYSYGYTF. The CDR3 DNA follows: TGTGCCTGGAGTGGCTCTTACAGCTATGGCTACACCTTC.

The chain recombines TRBV10-3 with TRBJ1-2; D is unresolved. Between the trimmed V and J ends, which lost 3 bases and 3 bases, there was a span of 5 bases. Germline V gene lookup returns CDR1 ENHRY and CDR2 SYGVKD. The CDR3 contains 12 residues. CDR3 DNA: TGTGCCATCAGTGAAACGGACTATGGCTACACCTTC. Amino acid sequence: CAISETDYGYTF.

The V call is TRBV4-2, the J call TRBJ2-7; no clear D. The germline V and J ends were trimmed by 1 base and 9 bases, with 16 bases remaining between them. CDR3 length: 14 residues. Germline CDR1 reads LGHNA; CDR2 reads YNFKEQ. The DNA of the CDR3 is TGTGCCAGCAGCCAAGCCCCAGGCCATTTGGGGCAGTACTTC. Translating gives CASSQAPGHLGQYF.

The rearrangement links TRBV4-1 to TRBJ1-1; TRBD1 aligns across 7 bases. The CDR3 is made up of 16 amino acids. V gave up 3 bases and J gave up 6 bases; unmatched junction bases: 13. Germline-derived CDR1 and CDR2 are MGHRA and YSYEKL. CDR3 in amino acids: CASSHLIQGKNPEAFF. As DNA, the CDR3 is TGCGCCAGCAGCCATCTTATACAGGGGAAAAATCCTGAAGCTTTCTTT.

This chain links TRBV18 with TRBJ2-7; perhaps TRBD2 as D (5 bases). The CDR3 runs to 18 residues. Trimming removed 6 bases at V and 2 bases at J, with 26 bases between. Looked up from germline, CDR1 is KGHSH and CDR2 is LQKENI. CDR3 nucleotide sequence: TGTGCCAGCTCCCAGCTACGGATCACGGTGACTACCGCCTACGAGCAGTACTTC. It yields the protein CASSQLRITVTTAYEQYF.

The CDR3 loop is CASSSSGTGGSSEQFF. As DNA, the CDR3 is TGCGCCAGCAGCTCCTCCGGGACAGGGGGATCTAGTGAGCAGTTCTTC. V and J are TRBV5-1 and TRBJ2-1; 11 nucleotides agree with TRBD1. The CDR3 is 16 amino acids. V shed 3 bases, J shed 9 bases, and the junction held 11 bases outside the gene matches. Germline V gene sequence: CDR1 SGHRS, CDR2 YFSETQ.

The V gene is TRBV11-2, the J gene TRBJ1-1, with TRBD1 as a possible D gene (5 bases). Germline V gene sequence: CDR1 SGHAT, CDR2 FQNNGV. The CDR3 sequence is 12 residues long. The V end lost 9 bases, the J end lost 6 bases, and 14 bases lay between the germline ends. Here the CDR3 DNA reads TGTGCCAGTCGGGGGGGAGTGTCTGAAGCTTTCTTT. This encodes CASRGGVSEAFF.

The CDR3 here is CASSLTGTDSQPQHF. CDR3 in DNA: TGTGCCAGCAGCTTAACCGGGACAGATTCTCAGCCCCAGCATTTT. The chain uses TRBV7-8 and TRBJ1-5; 7 nucleotides match TRBD1. V dropped 2 bases and J dropped 6; count of bases not matched to a gene: 7. The CDR3 spans 15 residues. Germline-derived CDR1 and CDR2 are SGHVS and FQNEAQ.

This chain uses TRBV18 with TRBJ1-1; 12 nucleotides align to TRBD1. The CDR3 is made up of 15 amino acids. V shed 6 bases and J 4 bases; nucleotides not matched to a gene: 6. Looked up from germline, CDR1 is KGHSH and CDR2 is LQKENI. The CDR3 DNA sequence: TGTGCCAGCTCCCGGGGACAGGGGGCGGGCACTGAAGCTTTCTTT. This codes for CASSRGQGAGTEAFF.

This chain links TRBV10-3 with TRBJ1-2; 8 nucleotides match TRBD1. Trimming took 6 bases from V and 8 from J; bases not matched to a gene: 14. Germline assignment: CDR1 ENHRY and CDR2 SYGVKD. This CDR3 contains 15 residues. The CDR3 is CAISRLDRASNGYTF. The CDR3 coding sequence is TGTGCCATCAGCCGCCTGGACAGGGCGAGTAACGGCTACACCTTC.

The chain combines TRBV7-2 with TRBJ2-7, with a weak D call TRBD2 (6 bases). The germline V gene has CDR1 SGHTA and CDR2 FQGNSA. V was shortened by 3 bases and J by 6 bases, with 21 bases between the two germline ends. The CDR3 consists of 16 residues. CDR3: CASSFLEGSPRSEQYF. CDR3 DNA: TGTGCCAGCAGCTTTCTGGAGGGGTCACCTCGGAGCGAGCAGTACTTC.

The chain employs TRBV27 and TRBJ2-5; perhaps TRBD2 as D (5 bases). The V and J ends lost 2 bases and 0 bases respectively, with 16 bases between them. There are 17 residues in the CDR3. Germline CDR1 is MNHEY and CDR2 is SMNVEV (reference sequence). CDR3 loop: CASSLVSGGRNQETQYF. In nucleotides, the CDR3 is TGTGCCAGCAGTTTAGTGAGTGGAGGACGGAACCAAGAGACCCAGTACTTC.

The CDR3 reads CASSFVASLKNIQYF. The CDR3, as DNA: TGTGCCAGCAGTTTTGTAGCGAGCCTCAAAAACATTCAGTACTTC. V is TRBV27 and J is TRBJ2-4; tentative D call: TRBD2 (5 bases). V gave up 3 bases and J gave up 3 bases, with 12 bases separating them. This CDR3 has 15 amino acids. The germline V gene encodes CDR1 MNHEY and CDR2 SMNVEV (reference sequence).

This sequence joins TRBV25-1 and TRBJ2-2; a possible D gene is TRBD1 (6 bases). Deletions cut 7 bases from V and 5 bases from J, with 14 bases between. There are 14 residues in the CDR3. Germline CDR1 is MGHDK and CDR2 is SYGVNS. CDR3 coding DNA: TGTGCCAGCAAAGGGGCAGGGGAAACCGGGGAGCTGTTTTTT. Translation: CASKGAGETGELFF.

The chain combines TRBV11-2 with TRBJ1-6, with TRBD1 identical over 7 bases. Germline V gives CDR1 SGHAT, CDR2 FQNNGV. Trimming took 2 bases from V and 7 from J; bases not matched to a gene: 11. The CDR3 sequence is 17 residues long. CDR3 in DNA: TGTGCCAGCAGCTTACGACTATCGAAACAGGGGAATTCACCCCTCCACTTT. The encoded protein is CASSLRLSKQGNSPLHF.

This chain uses TRBV18 with TRBJ2-5; D is possibly TRBD2 (6 bases). Trimming left V 3 bases short and J 4 bases short, with 9 bases between. From germline, CDR1 is KGHSH and CDR2 LQKENI. The CDR3 spans 13 residues. CDR3: CASSPRRGETQYF. CDR3 nucleotides: TGTGCCAGCTCACCGAGGAGGGGAGAGACCCAGTACTTC.

The chain uses TRBV18 and TRBJ1-5; D is possibly TRBD1 (5 bases). Germline V lookup: CDR1 KGHSH, CDR2 LQKENI. With 6 bases removed from V and 7 bases from J, the gap between germline ends came to 16 bases. This CDR3 is 14 amino acids long. The CDR3 bases are TGTGCCAGCTCTCTGACTTTGACAGACCAGCCCCAGCATTTT. As protein: CASSLTLTDQPQHF.

The chain is built from TRBV6-5 and TRBJ2-3; tentative D call: TRBD1 (5 bases). CDR3 length: 14 residues. With 4 bases removed from V and 2 bases from J, the gap between germline ends came to 10 bases. Germline CDR1 and CDR2: MNHEY and SVGAGI. CDR3 sequence reads: CASSLDTFTDTQYF. The CDR3 coding sequence is TGTGCCAGCAGTTTGGACACCTTCACAGATACGCAGTATTTT.

The gene calls are TRBV10-3 and TRBJ1-5, with TRBD1 as a possible D gene (5 bases). Germline V lookup: CDR1 ENHRY, CDR2 SYGVKD. The V end lost 0 bases, the J end lost 9 bases, and 15 bases lay between the germline ends. The CDR3 sequence is 15 residues long. CDR3 protein: CAISESGGGGPPQHF. DNA of the CDR3: TGTGCCATCAGTGAGTCTGGGGGAGGAGGACCGCCCCAGCATTTT.

This clone was counted only a few times. J is TRBJ1-6 and V is TRBV6-5; D not resolved. The germline gives CDR1 MNHEY, CDR2 SVGAGI. The CDR3 loop spans 15 amino acids. V was clipped by 3 bases and J by 8 bases, with 14 bases between them. The CDR3 protein is CASSYTATGDSPLHF. The CDR3 nucleotides are TGTGCCAGCAGTTATACCGCCACCGGGGATTCACCCCTCCACTTT.